These T cell receptor beta chains were read from a single sample in a study of metastatic and nonmetastatic thyroid tumors. TCRdb re-called clones via MiXCR from the PCR reads. The sample yields more than 40,000 clones, 20% to 25% seen once. The specimen sequenced was tumor tissue. These receptor sequences come from a female donor with papillary thyroid cancer or a benign thyroid nodule (not recorded which). Some clones in this sample may be carry-over from other donors' samples. CDR3s include the opening cysteine and the closing phenylalanine or tryptophan. The D gene is left open where the match is weak.

CDR3: CASSADLSSGGRSDTQYF; D: TRBD2; V: TRBV2; length: 18
CDR3: CASSWIDRGNHNEQFF; D: TRBD1; V: TRBV2; length: 16
CDR3: CASSERQPSTDTQYF; D: NA; V: TRBV9; length: 15
CDR3: CASSFKLSLNYGYTF; D: NA; V: TRBV12-3/TRBV12-4; length: 15
CDR3: CASRFRDRRSEAFF; D: TRBD1; V: TRBV6-1; length: 14
CDR3: CASGLGGPHTEAFF; D: NA; V: TRBV12-5; length: 14
CDR3: CATRTGNTEAFF; D: NA; V: TRBV19; length: 12
CDR3: CASRRVIQETQYF; D: NA; V: TRBV6-1; length: 13
CDR3: CASSHRAGFNEQFF; D: NA; V: TRBV3-1; length: 14
CDR3: CASSQRPGANTEAFF; D: NA; V: TRBV18; length: 15
CDR3: CASSLEQETQYF; D: NA; V: TRBV5-1; length: 12
CDR3: CASSLRAGGPYEQYF; D: NA; V: TRBV9; length: 15
CDR3: CASSQSRGGLLPHEQYF; D: NA; V: TRBV12-3/TRBV12-4; length: 17
CDR3: CASSQERADYTF; D: NA; V: TRBV3-1; length: 12